These T cell receptor beta chains were read from a single sample in a study of human T cells and chemical hapten exposure. From the RACE reads, TCRdb called clonotypes with MiXCR, one entry per CDR3 protein. In the table there are 300,000 to 450,000 distinct CDR3 sequences, roughly 5.3% of which are singletons. Source: whole blood, taken in connection with sensitization to the hapten diphenylcyclopropenone (DPC). The receptors were sampled from a woman in her forties or fifties with alopecia areata. Some clones in this sample may be carry-over from other donors' samples. Both conserved end residues are part of each CDR3. Fields, in order: J gene, D gene, clone size, V gene, CDR3 DNA, CDR3 protein. A D gene is named only where the DNA matches it firmly. Clone size appears in some rows only: once, few, many, or a class for an expanded clone.

j_gene: TRBJ1-4; d_gene: -; abundance: many; v_gene: TRBV28; CDR3nt: TGTGCCAGCGCTGCAACTAATGAAAAACTGTTTTTT; CDR3aa: CASAATNEKLFF
j_gene: TRBJ2-7; d_gene: -; abundance: many; v_gene: TRBV2; CDR3nt: TGTGCCAGCAGCGACGGGGCCTACGAGCAGTACTTC; CDR3aa: CASSDGAYEQYF
j_gene: TRBJ2-1; d_gene: -; abundance: -; v_gene: TRBV4-1; CDR3nt: TGCGCCAGCAGCCCCGACCCGGAGGAGCAGTTCTTC; CDR3aa: CASSPDPEEQFF
j_gene: TRBJ2-4; d_gene: -; abundance: few; v_gene: TRBV7-2; CDR3nt: TGTGCCAGCAGGGAATCGGGGGCCCAAAACATTCAGTACTTC; CDR3aa: CASRESGAQNIQYF
j_gene: TRBJ2-2; d_gene: TRBD2; abundance: many; v_gene: TRBV20-1; CDR3nt: TGCAGTGCTCCCCGACCCAGGACTAGCGGGGGGGTGGGGAACACCGGGGAGCTGTTTTTT; CDR3aa: CSAPRPRTSGGVGNTGELFF
j_gene: TRBJ2-3; d_gene: TRBD1; abundance: few; v_gene: TRBV2; CDR3nt: TGTGCCAGCAGCAGGACAGGGGGCGACACAGATACGCAGTATTTT; CDR3aa: CASSRTGGDTDTQYF
j_gene: TRBJ1-2; d_gene: -; abundance: -; v_gene: TRBV3-1; CDR3nt: TGTGCCAGCAGTTCCACTATGACTATTTGGGATGGCTACACCTTC; CDR3aa: CASSSTMTIWDGYTF
j_gene: TRBJ2-2; d_gene: TRBD2; abundance: few; v_gene: TRBV6-5; CDR3nt: TGTGCCAGCAGTTACCTACCCCGGACTAGCGGGACCACCGGGGAGCTGTTTTTT; CDR3aa: CASSYLPRTSGTTGELFF
j_gene: TRBJ2-5; d_gene: -; abundance: many; v_gene: TRBV29-1; CDR3nt: TGCAGCGTTGTGGTTCGCAGGGGAGAGACCCAGTACTTC; CDR3aa: CSVVVRRGETQYF
j_gene: TRBJ2-7; d_gene: -; abundance: many; v_gene: TRBV30; CDR3nt: TGTGCCTGGAGTGACGGGATGTTCTACGAGCAGTACTTC; CDR3aa: CAWSDGMFYEQYF
j_gene: TRBJ2-1; d_gene: -; abundance: many; v_gene: TRBV6-2/TRBV6-3; CDR3nt: TGTGCCAGCAGTTCACGGGCAGCGAGCTCCTACAATGAGCAGTTCTTC; CDR3aa: CASSSRAASSYNEQFF
j_gene: TRBJ1-1; d_gene: -; abundance: -; v_gene: TRBV5-1; CDR3nt: TGCGCCAGCAGCTTACTGGGGTACACTGAAGCTTTCTTT; CDR3aa: CASSLLGYTEAFF
j_gene: TRBJ2-2; d_gene: -; abundance: -; v_gene: TRBV9; CDR3nt: TGTGCCAGCAGCGCTGTCAACACCGGGGAGCTGTTTTTT; CDR3aa: CASSAVNTGELFF
j_gene: TRBJ2-7; d_gene: -; abundance: -; v_gene: TRBV28; CDR3nt: TGTGCCAGCAGTCCACCGGGGTTAGAGCAGTACTTC; CDR3aa: CASSPPGLEQYF
j_gene: TRBJ2-1; d_gene: -; abundance: many; v_gene: TRBV7-9; CDR3nt: TGTGCCAGCAGCTTGTCTTCCTCCTACAATGAGCAGTTCTTC; CDR3aa: CASSLSSSYNEQFF
j_gene: TRBJ2-1; d_gene: TRBD2; abundance: many; v_gene: TRBV7-8; CDR3nt: TGTGCCAGCAGCTTCCGGACTAGGGGCAGCTCCTACAATGAGCAGTTCTTC; CDR3aa: CASSFRTRGSSYNEQFF
j_gene: TRBJ1-3; d_gene: TRBD1; abundance: many; v_gene: TRBV20-1; CDR3nt: TGCAGTTCCCGGACAGGGAATGGAAACACCATATATTTT; CDR3aa: CSSRTGNGNTIYF
j_gene: TRBJ1-1; d_gene: -; abundance: few; v_gene: TRBV27; CDR3nt: TGTGCCAGCAGTTTAAAGGGACGGGGCACTGAAGCTTTCTTT; CDR3aa: CASSLKGRGTEAFF
j_gene: TRBJ2-1; d_gene: TRBD2; abundance: many; v_gene: TRBV3-1; CDR3nt: TGTGCCAGCAGCCAAGAGTTTCTAGCGGGTGAGCAGTTCTTC; CDR3aa: CASSQEFLAGEQFF
j_gene: TRBJ1-4; d_gene: -; abundance: -; v_gene: TRBV9; CDR3nt: TGTGCCAGCAGCCCCCCCGGGGGGATTAATGAAAAACTGTTTTTT; CDR3aa: CASSPPGGINEKLFF
j_gene: TRBJ2-1; d_gene: -; abundance: many; v_gene: TRBV7-2; CDR3nt: TGTGCCAGCAGCTTAGAGTGGGGGGAAAGGTTCTTC; CDR3aa: CASSLEWGERFF
j_gene: TRBJ2-2; d_gene: TRBD1; abundance: many; v_gene: TRBV2; CDR3nt: TGTGCCAGCAGTCAACAGGGGACCGGGGAGCTGTTTTTT; CDR3aa: CASSQQGTGELFF
j_gene: TRBJ1-5; d_gene: -; abundance: -; v_gene: TRBV21-1; CDR3nt: TGTGCCAGCAGCAAAGAGGGGGGGTACCGTCAGCCCCAGCATTTT; CDR3aa: CASSKEGGYRQPQHF
j_gene: TRBJ2-5; d_gene: -; abundance: -; v_gene: TRBV7-3; CDR3nt: TGTGCCAGCAGCCCCCCTTTCGGGGGCGATCAAGAGACCCAGTACTTC; CDR3aa: CASSPPFGGDQETQYF
j_gene: TRBJ1-3; d_gene: -; abundance: -; v_gene: TRBV9; CDR3nt: TGTGCCAGCAGCGTGGGGGGGTTCCCTGGAAACACCATATATTTT; CDR3aa: CASSVGGFPGNTIYF
j_gene: TRBJ2-3; d_gene: -; abundance: -; v_gene: TRBV6-6; CDR3nt: TGTGCCAGCAGTTACAATAAGGGAGGTAGCACAGATACGCAGTATTTT; CDR3aa: CASSYNKGGSTDTQYF
j_gene: TRBJ2-7; d_gene: -; abundance: -; v_gene: TRBV7-9; CDR3nt: TGTGCCAGCAGCTCTGCAGGGATGGAGCAGTACTTC; CDR3aa: CASSSAGMEQYF
j_gene: TRBJ2-1; d_gene: -; abundance: many; v_gene: TRBV11-2; CDR3nt: TGTGCCAGCAGCAACGGTTCACAGGGAGAAACTACCGGGACTAATAGTATGAATGAGCAGTTCTTC; CDR3aa: CASSNGSQGETTGTNSMNEQFF
j_gene: TRBJ2-5; d_gene: -; abundance: once; v_gene: TRBV5-4; CDR3nt: TGTGCCAGCAGGGATACAGGGCGCAAAGAGACCCAGTACTTC; CDR3aa: CASRDTGRKETQYF
j_gene: TRBJ2-6; d_gene: -; abundance: few; v_gene: TRBV7-9; CDR3nt: TGTGCCAGCAGCCCGCCGGCCCGGCGAGCCGGCTCTGGGGCCAACGTCCTGACTTTC; CDR3aa: CASSPPARRAGSGANVLTF
j_gene: TRBJ1-2; d_gene: -; abundance: many; v_gene: TRBV12-5; CDR3nt: TGTGCTAGTGGCCCCCCCGGACAAGGCTATGGCTACACCTTC; CDR3aa: CASGPPGQGYGYTF
j_gene: TRBJ2-7; d_gene: -; abundance: many; v_gene: TRBV2; CDR3nt: TGTGCCAGCAGTGGGGCTCGGAGGAACGAGCAGTACTTC; CDR3aa: CASSGARRNEQYF
j_gene: TRBJ2-7; d_gene: TRBD1; abundance: few; v_gene: TRBV20-1; CDR3nt: TGCAGTGCTGTTCCGGGACAGCCACCCGAGCAGTACTTC; CDR3aa: CSAVPGQPPEQYF
j_gene: TRBJ1-3; d_gene: -; abundance: many; v_gene: TRBV3-1; CDR3nt: TGTGCCAGCAGCCAAGTTGGATCCTACTCTGGAAACACCATATATTTT; CDR3aa: CASSQVGSYSGNTIYF
j_gene: TRBJ1-1; d_gene: TRBD1; abundance: -; v_gene: TRBV5-1; CDR3nt: TGCGCCAGTAGGACCGGCGGTCAGGGGGCGAGAAACCGGAACACTGAAGCTTTCTTT; CDR3aa: CASRTGGQGARNRNTEAFF
j_gene: TRBJ1-5; d_gene: -; abundance: -; v_gene: TRBV6-5; CDR3nt: TGTGCCAGCAGTTACGCAAGCCTAAATAGCAATCAGCCCCAGCATTTT; CDR3aa: CASSYASLNSNQPQHF
j_gene: TRBJ2-7; d_gene: -; abundance: few; v_gene: TRBV20-1; CDR3nt: TGCAGTGCTAGAAGGGACTCTGGGGGGGAGCAGTACTTC; CDR3aa: CSARRDSGGEQYF
j_gene: TRBJ2-1; d_gene: -; abundance: few; v_gene: TRBV6-1; CDR3nt: TGTGCCAGCAGTAGAGTCCTTGGGGAAAATGAGCAGTTCTTC; CDR3aa: CASSRVLGENEQFF
j_gene: TRBJ2-5; d_gene: -; abundance: few; v_gene: TRBV5-1; CDR3nt: TGCGCCAGCAGCTATTCGCCGGGTCAAGAGACCCAGTACTTC; CDR3aa: CASSYSPGQETQYF
j_gene: TRBJ2-7; d_gene: -; abundance: -; v_gene: TRBV5-1; CDR3nt: TGCGCCAGCAGCTTGGCAGGGGTGCCGTTAGAGCAGTACTTC; CDR3aa: CASSLAGVPLEQYF
j_gene: TRBJ1-5; d_gene: -; abundance: many; v_gene: TRBV12-3/TRBV12-4; CDR3nt: TGTGCCAGCAGCCCTAGGGGGGTAGAACAGCCCCAGCATTTT; CDR3aa: CASSPRGVEQPQHF
j_gene: TRBJ2-7; d_gene: -; abundance: many; v_gene: TRBV18; CDR3nt: TGTGCCAGCTCACCCCGGGACGCCTCCTACGAGCAGTACTTC; CDR3aa: CASSPRDASYEQYF
j_gene: TRBJ2-3; d_gene: -; abundance: many; v_gene: TRBV4-1; CDR3nt: TGCGCCAGCAGCCCTGACAGCTCCATCAGCACAGATACGCAGTATTTT; CDR3aa: CASSPDSSISTDTQYF
j_gene: TRBJ2-3; d_gene: -; abundance: -; v_gene: TRBV2; CDR3nt: TGTGCCAGCAGACTCCGCGGGGGCCAGGGCACAGATACGCAGTATTTT; CDR3aa: CASRLRGGQGTDTQYF
j_gene: TRBJ1-1; d_gene: -; abundance: few; v_gene: TRBV7-7; CDR3nt: TGTGCCAGCAGCCCAGGGGCCTCTGAAGCTTTCTTT; CDR3aa: CASSPGASEAFF
j_gene: TRBJ2-3; d_gene: TRBD2; abundance: many; v_gene: TRBV29-1; CDR3nt: TGCAGCGTTGAAGGACTAGCGGGTAGCACAGATACGCAGTATTTT; CDR3aa: CSVEGLAGSTDTQYF
j_gene: TRBJ2-5; d_gene: -; abundance: many; v_gene: TRBV3-1; CDR3nt: TGTGCCAGCAGCCAACTAAGAGAGACCCAGTACTTC; CDR3aa: CASSQLRETQYF
j_gene: TRBJ2-4; d_gene: -; abundance: -; v_gene: TRBV6-6; CDR3nt: TGTGCCAGCAGGGGGGACCTAGCCAAAAACATTCAGTACTTC; CDR3aa: CASRGDLAKNIQYF
j_gene: TRBJ2-6; d_gene: -; abundance: many; v_gene: TRBV3-1; CDR3nt: TGTGCCAGCAGCCAACTCTCTGGGGCCAACGTCCTGACTTTC; CDR3aa: CASSQLSGANVLTF